These 23 T cell receptor beta chains were all obtained from the same sample, sequenced in a study of read filtering for tumor transcriptome and immune sequencing. From roughly 390 ng of RNA, a library with molecular barcoded alpha/delta and beta/gamma adaptors was made. TCRdb reprocessed the reads with MiXCR, giving one entry per CDR3 protein. This table holds about 61,000 distinct CDR3 sequences, around 18% found once. The sample comprised a population of CD138-negative cells sorted from bone marrow. Source of these receptors: a donor older than 35 with multiple myeloma.

This clonotype was counted ten times or more. This chain uses TRBV19 with TRBJ2-3; the match to TRBD1 covers 10 bases. The CDR3 has 14 residues. Germline V gene data show CDR1 as LNHDA and CDR2 as SQIVND (reference sequence). Trimming took 5 bases from V and 4 from J; bases not matched to a gene: 3. CDR3 protein: CASSSGQGADTQYF. CDR3 coding DNA: TGTGCCAGTAGTTCCGGACAGGGGGCAGATACGCAGTATTTT.

The sample holds one count of this clonotype. V gene TRBV28 combines with J gene TRBJ1-5, with unresolved D. The V end lost 5 bases, the J end lost 3 bases, and 11 bases lay between the germline ends. Germline V lookup: CDR1 MDHEN, CDR2 SYDVKM. The CDR3 length is 14 residues. The DNA of the CDR3 is TGTGCCAGCAGTGAAACAGCGGTCAATCAGCCCCAGCATTTT. This sequence encodes CASSETAVNQPQHF.

This clonotype was observed many times. The rearrangement joins TRBV3-1 to TRBJ2-3; 9 bases are a match to TRBD2. V lost 1 base to trimming and J lost 2 bases; unmatched junction nucleotides: 4. CDR3 size: 16 residues. Germline V gene lookup returns CDR1 LGHDT and CDR2 YNNKEL (reference sequence). The DNA for the CDR3 is TGTGCCAGCAGCCAAGTGCTAGCGGGATACACAGATACGCAGTATTTT. It yields the protein CASSQVLAGYTDTQYF.

This clonotype was observed many times. The V call is TRBV7-2, the J call TRBJ1-5; no reliable D call. Between the trimmed V and J ends, which lost 3 bases and 0 bases, there was a span of 9 bases. The CDR3 extends over 15 amino acids. The germline CDR1 and CDR2 sequences are SGHTA and FQGNSA. For the CDR3, the DNA is TGTGCCAGCAGCTTCCTCCCTAATAGCAATCAGCCCCAGCATTTT. Encoded protein: CASSFLPNSNQPQHF.

This clonotype appeared many times. V and J are TRBV11-1 and TRBJ2-5, with a tentative D call TRBD1 (6 bases). Trimming removed 8 bases at V and 5 bases at J, with 18 bases between. Germline loops: CDR1 SGHAT, CDR2 FQDESV (reference sequence). The CDR3 loop spans 14 amino acids. The CDR3, as DNA: TGTGCCAGCGCGAGGGACACCTACGATGAGACCCAGTACTTC. Translation gives CASARDTYDETQYF.

This clonotype was recorded at least ten times. The chain couples TRBV11-2 to TRBJ2-1, with D possibly being TRBD1 or TRBD2 (5 bases each). Trimming took 5 bases from V and 9 from J, leaving 20 bases between them. Germline-derived CDR1 and CDR2 are SGHAT and FQNNGV. This CDR3 is built from 15 residues. CDR3 region: CASSPSGTAIFEQFF. The CDR3 nucleotides are TGTGCCAGCAGCCCATCCGGGACGGCGATATTTGAGCAGTTCTTC.

This clonotype was detected ten times or more. This chain uses TRBV7-9 with TRBJ2-7; D may be TRBD2 (5 bases). Germline V gene data show CDR1 as SEHNR and CDR2 as FQNEAQ (reference sequence). The CDR3 totals 13 residues. Trimming took off 5 bases at V and 12 bases at J, with 20 bases between the two ends. In nucleotides, the CDR3 is TGTGCCAGCAGCCCCGGGGTGGGTGTATATCGGTACTTC. As protein: CASSPGVGVYRYF.

Concerning this clonotype itself: The conserved phenylalanine or tryptophan is not found at the CDR3 terminus, so this likely reflects a read error. The rearrangement links TRBV24-1 to TRBJ1-2; D unclear. Germline V gene lookup returns CDR1 KGHDR and CDR2 SFDVKD. This CDR3 contains 14 residues. V lost 3 bases, J lost 7 bases, and 14 bases lay in between. CDR3 amino acids: CATSDEGSQIGYTS. DNA for the CDR3: TGTGCCACCAGTGATGAAGGAAGTCAGATTGGCTACACCTCC.

This clonotype has a count of ten or more. CDR3 in amino acids: CASSWGLAADTQYF. CDR3 bases: TGCGCCAGCAGCTGGGGACTAGCGGCAGATACGCAGTATTTT. The genes are TRBV5-1 and TRBJ2-3; 11 bases agree with TRBD2. Germline values: CDR1 SGHRS, CDR2 YFSETQ. The CDR3 extends over 14 amino acids. V lost 3 bases to trimming and J lost 4 bases; unmatched junction nucleotides: 1.

At least ten counts were recorded for this clonotype. J is TRBJ2-6 and V is TRBV29-1; D is perhaps TRBD1 (5 bases). The CDR3 loop spans 15 amino acids. V lost 4 bases, J lost 2 bases, and 12 bases lay in between. Looked up from germline, CDR1 is SQVTM and CDR2 is ANQGSEA. CDR3 bases: TGCAGCGTTGGGCAGGGAATACCTGGGGCCAACGTCCTGACTTTC. Residues: CSVGQGIPGANVLTF.

This clonotype was picked up many times. This CDR3 reads CASSLGLALGHEQFF. The CDR3 DNA sequence: TGTGCCAGCAGTTTAGGCCTGGCCCTCGGTCATGAGCAGTTCTTC. This rearrangement joins TRBV27 to TRBJ2-1; no clear D gene. CDR3 length: 15 residues. Germline CDR1 MNHEY, CDR2 SMNVEV (reference sequence). Trimming cost V 2 bases and J 8 bases, with 16 bases left between them.

There are many counts of this clonotype. DNA for the CDR3: TGCAGCGTTGAAGAGTTAGCGGGTGTCTACGAGCAGTACTTC. Translating it yields CSVEELAGVYEQYF. The V and J genes are TRBV29-1 and TRBJ2-7; 7 bases are a match to TRBD2. The length of the CDR3 is 14 residues. Germline V gene data show CDR1 as SQVTM and CDR2 as ANQGSEA. V trimming: 0 bases; J trimming: 3 bases; junction bases outside the gene matches: 5.

The table lists this clonotype with many counts. The chain links TRBV5-1 to TRBJ2-7; D perhaps matches TRBD1 (6 bases). Between the trimmed V and J ends, which lost 4 bases and 0 bases, there was a span of 14 bases. The CDR3 runs to 15 residues. The V gene's germline CDR1 is SGHRS and CDR2 YFSETQ. DNA of the CDR3: TGCGCCAGCAGCACCTTGGACAGCAGCTCCTACGAGCAGTACTTC. This gives the protein CASSTLDSSSYEQYF.

This clonotype was seen repeatedly, ten times or more. The V call is TRBV10-2, the J call TRBJ2-1; D remains unclear. Germline loops: CDR1 WSHSY, CDR2 SAAADI. This CDR3 spans 11 amino acids. V was cut by 2 bases and J by 10 bases, with 6 bases left in between. Here the CDR3 DNA reads TGCGCCAGCAGTGAGCTGGGGGAGCAGTTCTTC. It encodes CASSELGEQFF.

Note on this clonotype: Because it lacks the conserved phenylalanine or tryptophan at the end, this CDR3 is likely a read error. This chain connects TRBV11-2 to TRBJ2-5; TRBD1 is a possible D gene (6 bases). With 1 base removed from V and 7 bases from J, the gap between germline ends came to 13 bases. CDR3 length: 14 amino acids. Germline lookup yields CDR1 SGHAT and CDR2 FQNNGV. CDR3 DNA: TGTGCCAGCAGCTTAGCCGGACAGAAAGGGACCCAGTACCTC. This codes for CASSLAGQKGTQYL.

This clonotype was seen at least ten times. CDR3 amino acids: CASSRLGVATNEQFF. CDR3 sequence (DNA): TGTGCCAGCAGTAGGTTAGGGGTCGCTACCAATGAGCAGTTCTTC. This chain joins TRBV25-1 and TRBJ2-1, with a possible D match to TRBD1 (5 bases). The V end lost 5 bases, the J end lost 6 bases, and 17 bases lay between the germline ends. CDR1 and CDR2 from the germline V gene are MGHDK and SYGVNS. CDR3 length: 15 amino acids.

This clonotype was counted at least ten times. This chain links TRBV5-1 with TRBJ1-5, with D maybe TRBD1 (6 bases). The CDR3 is 14 residues long. Germline V gene sequence: CDR1 SGHRS, CDR2 YFSETQ. With 0 bases removed from V and 5 bases from J, the gap between germline ends came to 9 bases. CDR3 nucleotides: TGCGCCAGCAGCTTGGGTAACAGGGATCAGCCCCAGCATTTT. Protein product: CASSLGNRDQPQHF.

The table lists this clonotype with many counts. V is TRBV11-3 and J is TRBJ1-5; D is undetermined. Between the trimmed V and J ends, which lost 0 bases and 4 bases, there was a span of 10 bases. Germline lookup yields CDR1 SGHNT and CDR2 YENEEA. The CDR3 length is 15 residues. For the CDR3, the DNA is TGTGCCAGCAGCTTAGACATCTTGGGAAATCAGCCCCAGCATTTT. This encodes CASSLDILGNQPQHF. The full variable domain, in which reference TRBV11-3 and TRBJ1-5 provide the parts outside the CDR3, is EAGVVQSPRYKIIEKKQPVAFWCNPISGHNTLYWYLQNLGQGPELLIRYENEEAVDDSQLPKDRFSAERLKGVDSTLKIQPAELGDSAVYLCASSLDILGNQPQHFGDGTRLSIL.

This clonotype has a count of ten or more. The chain recombines TRBV20-1 with TRBJ2-7; 12 nucleotides align to TRBD2. This CDR3 has 15 amino acids. CDR1 and CDR2 from the germline V gene are DFQATT and SNEGSKA (reference sequence). J was trimmed by 4 bases and V by 4 bases; bases with no gene match: 8. As DNA, the CDR3 is TGCAGTGCTACCTCGGGACTAGCGGGTTATTACGAGCAGTACTTC. This codes for CSATSGLAGYYEQYF.

This clonotype has at least ten counts. The chain recombines TRBV27 with TRBJ2-3; no definite D call. This CDR3 spans 14 amino acids. Germline lookup yields CDR1 MNHEY and CDR2 SMNVEV (reference sequence). The V end was cut by 5 bases, the J end by 4 bases, with 13 bases between. The chain's CDR3 is CASSPSSLADTQYF. CDR3 bases: TGTGCCAGCAGTCCCTCTAGTTTGGCAGATACGCAGTATTTT.

Comment on this clonotype: With a much larger clone just one base away, this may be a read error. The gene calls are TRBV7-2 and TRBJ1-1; D is perhaps TRBD1 (5 bases). The germline V gene has CDR1 SGHTA and CDR2 FQGNSA. The CDR3 has 13 amino acids. The CDR3 DNA reads as TGTGCCAGCAGCTTCCAGGGAGGCACTGAAGCTTCCTTT. Residues: CASSFQGGTEASF.

This clonotype was observed at least ten times. The rearrangement uses TRBV20-1 and TRBJ2-5; D call uncertain. The CDR3 length is 12 residues. V shed 3 bases and J shed 2 bases, with 7 bases lying between them. In germline, CDR1 is DFQATT, CDR2 SNEGSKA (reference sequence). The CDR3 loop is CSASPIQETQYF. CDR3 nucleotides: TGCAGTGCTAGTCCGATACAAGAGACCCAGTACTTC.

This clonotype has at least ten counts. The chain links TRBV11-3 to TRBJ2-1; D gene unclear. The germline V gene has CDR1 SGHNT and CDR2 YENEEA. The CDR3 runs to 12 residues. The V gene lost 8 bases and the J gene lost 6 bases, with 11 bases spanning the gap. CDR3: CASVMAGNEQFF. The CDR3, as DNA: TGTGCCAGCGTTATGGCAGGCAATGAGCAGTTCTTC.